This is a list of T cell receptor beta chains from one sample in a study of prognosis after radiotherapy for stage I lung cancer. From the multiplex PCR reads, TCRdb called clonotypes with MiXCR, one entry per CDR3 protein. Here the sample spans some 39,000 distinct CDR3 sequences, roughly 24% being singletons. Sequencing was performed on PBMCs, taken before or after stereotactic body radiation therapy (not recorded which). These receptors came from a donor aged 50 or older with non-small cell lung cancer. Both conserved end residues are part of each CDR3. Fields, in order: D gene, clone size, V gene, J gene, CDR3 DNA, CDR3 protein. A D gene is named only where the DNA matches it firmly. Some rows have no size entry. The others give once, few or many, or a class for an expanded clone.

>TRBD1|many|TRBV6-1|TRBJ1-6
TGTGCCAGCACCTTTACAGGGGGCCATTCACCCCTCCACTTT
CASTFTGGHSPLHF
>-|-|TRBV10-3|TRBJ2-2
TGTGCCATCAGTGAAGGAGGCACCGGGGATCTGTTTTTT
CAISEGGTGDLFF
>-|many|TRBV20-1|TRBJ2-1
TGCAGTGCCCCCCGACAGGACCCCGACAATGAGCAGTTCTTC
CSAPRQDPDNEQFF
>-|many|TRBV10-3|TRBJ1-3
TGTGCCATCAGTGACAGGGTTTCTGGAAACACCATATATTTT
CAISDRVSGNTIYF
>TRBD2|many|TRBV7-9|TRBJ2-2
TGTGCCAGCAGCTTAGCACTAGCGGCGAACACCGGGGAGCTGTTTTTT
CASSLALAANTGELFF
>TRBD2|many|TRBV20-1|TRBJ2-1
TGCAGTGTGACTAGCGGGGGGGCATGGGATGAGCAGTTCTTC
CSVTSGGAWDEQFF
>TRBD2|many|TRBV15|TRBJ2-5
TGTGCCACCAGCAGAGATAGGGCTAGCGGTCGTGAGACCCAGTACTTC
CATSRDRASGRETQYF
>TRBD1|many|TRBV28|TRBJ1-6
TGTGCCAGCAGACCGGGACAGGGAAATTCACCCCTCCACTTT
CASRPGQGNSPLHF
>-|many|TRBV12-3/TRBV12-4|TRBJ1-6
TGTGCCAGCACCGCTACAGGAGGGGGTTCACCCCTCCACTTT
CASTATGGGSPLHF
>TRBD1|many|TRBV6-5|TRBJ1-6
TGTGCCAGCAGTTATGAGTCAGGGGGGGATTCACCCCTCCACTTT
CASSYESGGDSPLHF
>TRBD2|many|TRBV3-1|TRBJ2-7
TGTGCCAGCCGGGGAGCGGGGGGGGCCTACGAGCAGTACTTC
CASRGAGGAYEQYF
>-|-|TRBV10-3|TRBJ2-5
TGTGCCATCAGTGTGTCCGAGGGGTCGGAGACCCAGTACTTC
CAISVSEGSETQYF
>-|many|TRBV27|TRBJ1-2
TGTGCCAGCAGTCCCACGAGGTGGGACGGCTACACCTTC
CASSPTRWDGYTF
>-|many|TRBV19|TRBJ1-2
TGTGCCAGTAGTATAGATCCCCAGAGACGGTATGGCTACACCTTC
CASSIDPQRRYGYTF
>-|many|TRBV29-1|TRBJ1-1
TGCAGCTTTCTGGGCCCAGGGGACACTGAAGCTTTCTTT
CSFLGPGDTEAFF
>-|-|TRBV28|TRBJ1-5
TGTGCCAGCAGTTTGATACAGGGAAGGAGAAATCAGCCCCAGCATTTT
CASSLIQGRRNQPQHF
>-|many|TRBV6-1|TRBJ2-7
TGTGCCAGCAGTCCCTCAGGGTGGGAGCAGTACTTC
CASSPSGWEQYF
>TRBD1|many|TRBV6-1|TRBJ2-1
TGTGCCAGCAATACAGGGGGCCTCAATGAGCAGTTCTTC
CASNTGGLNEQFF
>TRBD1|-|TRBV6-1|TRBJ2-7
TGTGCCAGCAGACAGACAGGGGGCCCATCCTACGAGCAGTACTTC
CASRQTGGPSYEQYF
>-|many|TRBV6-1|TRBJ2-5
TGTGCCAGCGGGAGGGGGAGAGGGGAAGAGACCCAGTACTTC
CASGRGRGEETQYF
>-|many|TRBV6-1|TRBJ2-1
TGTGCCAGCAGTGAAGCGACGAGAAAGTGGGTCTTC
CASSEATRKWVF
>-|many|TRBV6-1|TRBJ2-2
TGTGCCAGCACCCCCGGGCAGGCGGCGAACACCGGGGAGCTGTTTTTT
CASTPGQAANTGELFF
>-|-|TRBV5-1|TRBJ2-1
TGCGCCAGCAGCTTTTTTATGGGGCGCGAGCATGAGCAGTTCTTC
CASSFFMGREHEQFF
>-|many|TRBV5-1|TRBJ1-1
TGCGCCAGCAGCTTGGAGGTGGGGCGAACTGAAGCTTTCTTT
CASSLEVGRTEAFF
>TRBD2|many|TRBV7-2|TRBJ2-7
TGTGCCAGCAGCTTAAGGGTTGCGGGAGCCGACGAGCAGTACTTC
CASSLRVAGADEQYF
>-|many|TRBV28|TRBJ1-2
TGTGCCAGCAGTGCACCGGCGGAGAACTATGGCTACACCTTC
CASSAPAENYGYTF
>-|many|TRBV12-3/TRBV12-4|TRBJ2-3
TGTGCCAGCAGTTCCCCATTCCGGGCAGATACGCAGTATTTT
CASSSPFRADTQYF
>TRBD1|many|TRBV6-1|TRBJ1-5
TGTGCCAGCAGTGAAGGCACCGGGACAGGGGGGCGGAGGAGTCAGCCCCAGCATTTT
CASSEGTGTGGRRSQPQHF